Listed below are T cell receptor beta chains from one sample, sequenced in a study of shared clonotypes between healthy human individuals. Some clones are missing from TCRdb's copy, which holds only in-frame ones; the method was immunoSEQ multiplex PCR. Of hundreds of thousands of clones listed, about three quarters are singletons. Sequencing was performed on memory CD4+ T cells sorted from blood. These receptors were obtained from a woman in her 30s in good health. Both conserved end residues are trimmed from each CDR3. Not all rows give a size; the values are once, few, many and, for expanded clones, a class.

j_call: TRBJ2-7
clone_size: .
v_call: TRBV28
cdr3_aa: ASGTGGTYEQY

j_call: TRBJ2-3
clone_size: .
v_call: TRBV6-1
cdr3_aa: ASIRPGEGTDTQY

j_call: TRBJ2-5
clone_size: .
v_call: TRBV2
cdr3_aa: ASTPRRGQETQY

j_call: TRBJ2-1
clone_size: few
v_call: TRBV9
cdr3_aa: ASSVVSENDEQF

j_call: TRBJ2-3
clone_size: .
v_call: TRBV5-1
cdr3_aa: ASSGGRVTDTQY

j_call: TRBJ2-7
clone_size: .
v_call: TRBV27
cdr3_aa: ASGAGGQGARGQY

j_call: TRBJ2-1
clone_size: .
v_call: TRBV10-2
cdr3_aa: ASSQRTNEQF

j_call: TRBJ2-1
clone_size: .
v_call: TRBV5-4
cdr3_aa: ASSNGVGNYNEQF

j_call: TRBJ2-1
clone_size: .
v_call: TRBV7-9
cdr3_aa: ASSVLTERQF

j_call: TRBJ1-2
clone_size: .
v_call: TRBV6-1
cdr3_aa: ASSEGRDSFYGYT

j_call: TRBJ2-3
clone_size: .
v_call: TRBV7-2
cdr3_aa: ASREASGSTDTQY

j_call: TRBJ1-3
clone_size: .
v_call: TRBV10-2
cdr3_aa: ASSESRGVHTIY

j_call: TRBJ2-7
clone_size: .
v_call: TRBV14
cdr3_aa: ASSQRGTSGLYEQY

j_call: TRBJ2-2
clone_size: many
v_call: TRBV14
cdr3_aa: ASSQDGLAETGELF

j_call: TRBJ2-7
clone_size: .
v_call: TRBV7-3
cdr3_aa: ASSISGSHEQY

j_call: TRBJ1-4
clone_size: .
v_call: TRBV20-1
cdr3_aa: SAPKGEKLF

j_call: TRBJ2-1
clone_size: .
v_call: TRBV7-2
cdr3_aa: ASSLVSGSGIEQF

j_call: TRBJ1-3
clone_size: .
v_call: TRBV4-1
cdr3_aa: ASSQDWAGSGNTIY

j_call: TRBJ1-2
clone_size: .
v_call: TRBV10-3
cdr3_aa: AISETPGDYGYT

j_call: TRBJ1-2
clone_size: many
v_call: TRBV25-1
cdr3_aa: ASHTGVHGYT

j_call: TRBJ2-6
clone_size: .
v_call: TRBV5-1
cdr3_aa: ASYERAGANVLT

j_call: TRBJ2-3
clone_size: .
v_call: TRBV7-3
cdr3_aa: ASSLSGPDTQY

j_call: TRBJ2-2
clone_size: once
v_call: TRBV28
cdr3_aa: ASSLSLAGPGELF

j_call: TRBJ1-2
clone_size: once
v_call: TRBV4-2
cdr3_aa: ASSQGGVEGYT

j_call: TRBJ2-1
clone_size: few
v_call: TRBV11-3
cdr3_aa: ASSPRRGSYNEQF

j_call: TRBJ2-6
clone_size: .
v_call: TRBV5-1
cdr3_aa: ASSLDLPTGVSSGANVLT

j_call: TRBJ2-7
clone_size: .
v_call: TRBV5-1
cdr3_aa: ASRLDYNYEQY

j_call: TRBJ1-1
clone_size: .
v_call: TRBV19
cdr3_aa: ASSMVGHTEAF

j_call: TRBJ1-4
clone_size: .
v_call: TRBV2
cdr3_aa: ASSEGQGFEKLF

j_call: TRBJ1-3
clone_size: .
v_call: TRBV14
cdr3_aa: ASSLLREAGNTIY

j_call: TRBJ2-5
clone_size: once
v_call: TRBV5-6
cdr3_aa: ASSLWTLGSQETQY

j_call: TRBJ2-1
clone_size: .
v_call: TRBV5-8
cdr3_aa: ASSLFRYNEQF

j_call: TRBJ2-5
clone_size: once
v_call: TRBV23-1
cdr3_aa: ASTPGTGGETQY

j_call: TRBJ1-2
clone_size: .
v_call: TRBV9
cdr3_aa: ASSGPRDRVWYGYT

j_call: TRBJ2-7
clone_size: .
v_call: TRBV7-9
cdr3_aa: ASSLGVAWQY

j_call: TRBJ1-5
clone_size: .
v_call: TRBV28
cdr3_aa: ASSRYQPQH